These 9 T cell receptor beta chains share one sample of origin, sequenced in a study of T cell responses to AZD1222 COVID-19 vaccine. Method: immunoSEQ multiplex PCR; TCRdb's copy keeps in-frame clones and lacks some. The sample has under 200,000 clones, approximately 94% seen once. The sample in question was peripheral blood, obtained on day 0 of AZD1222 vaccination. These receptors all stem from an adult in good health.

This chain joins TRBV19 and TRBJ2-7; D unresolved. V lost 5 bases and J lost 4, with 15 bases in between. The CDR3 covers 14 residues. The germline CDR1 and CDR2 sequences are LNHDA and SQIVND (reference sequence). The CDR3 DNA follows: TGTGCCAGTAGTTCAGGAATCGTGGGATACGAGCAGTACTTC. Translation gives CASSSGIVGYEQYF.

The rearrangement uses TRBV9 and TRBJ1-5; 7 positions agree with TRBD1. J was trimmed by 3 bases and V by 7 bases; bases with no gene match: 10. The CDR3 contains 15 residues. Germline-derived CDR1 and CDR2 are SGDLS and YYNGEE. The CDR3 loop is CASHLPTGNNQPQHF. CDR3 DNA: TGTGCCAGCCACTTGCCGACAGGGAACAATCAGCCCCAGCATTTT.

The CDR3 region has the DNA TGTGCCAGCAGCTCAACGGGGTCAAATACGCAGTATTTT. This encodes CASSSTGSNTQYF. The chain has TRBV5-4 and TRBJ2-3, with a tentative D call TRBD2 (5 bases). Germline V gene sequence: CDR1 SGHNT, CDR2 YYREEE (reference sequence). Trimming took 3 bases from V and 7 from J, leaving 12 bases between them. The CDR3 sequence is 13 residues long. The full variable domain, its missing parts supplied by reference TRBV5-4 and TRBJ2-3, is ETGVTQSPTHLIKTRGQQVTLRCSSQSGHNTVSWYQQALGQGPQFIFQYYREEENGRGNFPPRFSGLQFPNYSSELNVNALELDDSALYLCASSSTGSNTQYFGPGTRLTVL.

This chain uses TRBV5-1 with TRBJ2-7; D not resolved. Germline V lookup: CDR1 SGHRS, CDR2 YFSETQ. V lost 0 bases and J lost 0, with 7 bases in between. The CDR3 extends over 14 amino acids. CDR3 region: CASSLEARSYEQYF. The CDR3 region has the DNA TGCGCCAGCAGCTTGGAGGCACGCTCCTACGAGCAGTACTTC.

CDR3 loop: CASSPYRAGDVQKLFF. CDR3 nucleotides: TGTGCCAGCAGCCCGTACAGGGCAGGGGACGTACAAAAACTGTTTTTT. The rearrangement joins TRBV11-2 to TRBJ1-4; D possibly corresponds to TRBD1 (6 bases). Germline loops: CDR1 SGHAT, CDR2 FQNNGV. The CDR3 runs 16 residues. V was cut by 5 bases and J by 9 bases, with 22 bases left in between. The whole variable domain, remainder taken from reference TRBV11-2 and TRBJ1-4, is EAGVAQSPRYKIIEKRQSVAFWCNPISGHATLYWYQQILGQGPKLLIQFQNNGVVDDSQLPKDRFSAERLKGVDSTLKIQPAKLEDSAVYLCASSPYRAGDVQKLFFGSGTQLSVL.

The DNA of the CDR3 is TGTGCCAGCAGCGCCGCAGACAATGAGCAGTTCTTC. Protein sequence: CASSAADNEQFF. The gene calls are TRBV7-8 and TRBJ2-1; unclear D gene. Deletions cut 5 bases from V and 5 bases from J, with 7 bases between. The CDR3 loop spans 12 amino acids. Germline CDR1 is SGHVS and CDR2 is FQNEAQ.

CDR3 loop: CAISESGTGGNQPQHF. The CDR3 bases are TGTGCCATCAGTGAGTCGGGGACAGGGGGCAATCAGCCCCAGCATTTT. This chain links TRBV10-3 with TRBJ1-5; TRBD1 matches 10 bases. V trimming: 0 bases; J trimming: 2 bases; junction bases outside the gene matches: 1. The CDR3 covers 16 residues. CDR1 ENHRY and CDR2 SYGVKD come from the germline V gene.

This clone has a single count. The chain is built from TRBV12-3 or TRBV12-4 and TRBJ2-2, with 8 bases matching TRBD2. With V trimmed by 8 bases and J by 9 bases, 2 bases remained unmatched. The CDR3 length is 11 residues. The CDR3 DNA reads TGTGCCAGCGAGCGGGGGAGGGAGCTGTTTTTT. Amino acid sequence: CASERGRELFF.

The chain is built from TRBV18 and TRBJ2-7, with TRBD1 matching 11 bases. Losses at the gene ends were 4 bases for V and 4 bases for J; bases not matched to a gene: 6. Germline CDR1 KGHSH, CDR2 LQKENI. This CDR3 spans 15 amino acids. CDR3 in amino acids: CASSRTGTGGYEQYF. The DNA for the CDR3 is TGTGCCAGCTCACGGACCGGGACAGGGGGGTACGAGCAGTACTTC.